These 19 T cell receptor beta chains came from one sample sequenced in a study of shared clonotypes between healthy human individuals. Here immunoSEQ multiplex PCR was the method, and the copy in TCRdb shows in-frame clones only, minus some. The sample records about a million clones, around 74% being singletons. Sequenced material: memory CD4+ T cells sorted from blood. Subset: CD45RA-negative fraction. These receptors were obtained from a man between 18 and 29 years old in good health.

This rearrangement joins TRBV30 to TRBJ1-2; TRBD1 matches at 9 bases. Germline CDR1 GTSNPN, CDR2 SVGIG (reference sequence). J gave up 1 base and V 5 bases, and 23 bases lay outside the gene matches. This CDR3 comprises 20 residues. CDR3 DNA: TGTGCCTGGGAACGGGGACAGGGACTTTACGCTTCATCCTTTAACTATGGCTACACCTTC. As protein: CAWERGQGLYASSFNYGYTF. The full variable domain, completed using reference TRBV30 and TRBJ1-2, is SQTIHQWPATLVQPVGSPLSLECTVEGTSNPNLYWYRQAAGRGLQLLFYSVGIGQISSEVPQNLSASRPQDRQFILSSKKLLLSDSGFYLCAWERGQGLYASSFNYGYTFGSGTRLTVV.

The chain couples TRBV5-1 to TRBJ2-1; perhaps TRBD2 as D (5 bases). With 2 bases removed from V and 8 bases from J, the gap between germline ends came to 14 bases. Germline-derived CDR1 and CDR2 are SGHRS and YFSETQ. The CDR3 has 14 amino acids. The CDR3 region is CASSLRRFFDEQFF. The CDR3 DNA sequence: TGCGCCAGCAGCTTACGGAGGTTCTTCGATGAGCAGTTCTTC.

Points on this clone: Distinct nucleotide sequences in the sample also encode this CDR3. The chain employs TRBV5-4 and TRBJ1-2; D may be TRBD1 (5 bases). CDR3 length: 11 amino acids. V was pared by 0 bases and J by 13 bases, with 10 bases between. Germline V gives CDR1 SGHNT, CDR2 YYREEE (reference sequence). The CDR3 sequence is CASSLGRAITF. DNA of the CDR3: TGTGCCAGCAGCTTGGGCAGGGCTATCACCTTC.

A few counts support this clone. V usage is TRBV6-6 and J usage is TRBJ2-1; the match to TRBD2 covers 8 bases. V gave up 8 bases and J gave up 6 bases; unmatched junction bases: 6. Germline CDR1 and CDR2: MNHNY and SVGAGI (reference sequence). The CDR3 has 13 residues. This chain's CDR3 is CASGLAGSNEQFF. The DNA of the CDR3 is TGTGCCAGCGGTTTAGCGGGGTCCAATGAGCAGTTCTTC.

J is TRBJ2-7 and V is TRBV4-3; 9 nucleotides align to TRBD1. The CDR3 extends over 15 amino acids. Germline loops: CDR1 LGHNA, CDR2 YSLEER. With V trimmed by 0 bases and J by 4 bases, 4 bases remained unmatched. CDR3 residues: CASSQEDRGRYEQYF. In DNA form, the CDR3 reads TGCGCCAGCAGCCAAGAGGACAGGGGCCGTTACGAGCAGTACTTC.

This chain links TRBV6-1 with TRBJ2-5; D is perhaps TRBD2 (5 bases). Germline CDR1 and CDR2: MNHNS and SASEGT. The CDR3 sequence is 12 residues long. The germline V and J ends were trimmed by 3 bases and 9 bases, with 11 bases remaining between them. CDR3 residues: CASSDSGSAQYF. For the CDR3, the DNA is TGTGCCAGCAGTGACTCGGGGAGCGCCCAGTACTTC.

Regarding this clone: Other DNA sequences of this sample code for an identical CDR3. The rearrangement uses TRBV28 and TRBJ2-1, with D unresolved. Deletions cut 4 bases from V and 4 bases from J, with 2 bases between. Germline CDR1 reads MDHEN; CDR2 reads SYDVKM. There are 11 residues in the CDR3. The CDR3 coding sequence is TGTGCCAGCAGTTCGTACAATGAGCAGTTCTTC. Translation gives CASSSYNEQFF.

CDR3 in DNA: TGTGCCAGTAGTACCCACATGGCCTACGAGCAGTACTTC. This gives the protein CASSTHMAYEQYF. The V gene is TRBV19, the J gene TRBJ2-7; D gene ambiguous. CDR3 length: 13 amino acids. Germline lookup yields CDR1 LNHDA and CDR2 SQIVND (reference sequence). V lost 4 bases, J lost 2 bases, and 9 bases lay in between.

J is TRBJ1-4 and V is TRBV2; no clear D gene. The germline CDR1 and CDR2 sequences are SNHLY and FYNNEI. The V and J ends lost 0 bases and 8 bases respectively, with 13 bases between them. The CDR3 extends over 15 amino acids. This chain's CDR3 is CASSEAEQFKEKLFF. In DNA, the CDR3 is TGTGCCAGCAGTGAAGCTGAACAATTTAAGGAAAAACTGTTTTTT.

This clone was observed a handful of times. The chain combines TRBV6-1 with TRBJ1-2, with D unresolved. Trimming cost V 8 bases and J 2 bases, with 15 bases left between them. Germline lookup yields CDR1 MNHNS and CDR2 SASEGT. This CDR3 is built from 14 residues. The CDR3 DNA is TGTGCCAGCTCCCGGGCCCTCCAAAACTATGGCTACACCTTC. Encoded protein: CASSRALQNYGYTF.

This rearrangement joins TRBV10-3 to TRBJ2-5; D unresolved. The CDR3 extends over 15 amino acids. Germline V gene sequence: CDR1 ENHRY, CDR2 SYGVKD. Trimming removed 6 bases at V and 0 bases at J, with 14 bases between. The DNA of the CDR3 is TGTGCCATCAGGATGGGCCAGGATTACCAAGAGACCCAGTACTTC. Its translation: CAIRMGQDYQETQYF.

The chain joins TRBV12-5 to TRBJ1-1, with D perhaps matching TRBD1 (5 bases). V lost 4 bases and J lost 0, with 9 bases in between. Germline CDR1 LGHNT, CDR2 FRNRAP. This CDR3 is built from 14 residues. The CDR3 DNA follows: TGTGCTAGTGGTTGGGGGATTCTGAACACTGAAGCTTTCTTT. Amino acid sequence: CASGWGILNTEAFF. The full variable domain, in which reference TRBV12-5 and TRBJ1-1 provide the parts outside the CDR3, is DARVTQTPRHKVTEMGQEVTMRCQPILGHNTVFWYRQTMMQGLELLAYFRNRAPLDDSGMPKDRFSAEMPDATLATLKIQPSEPRDSAVYFCASGWGILNTEAFFGQGTRLTVV.

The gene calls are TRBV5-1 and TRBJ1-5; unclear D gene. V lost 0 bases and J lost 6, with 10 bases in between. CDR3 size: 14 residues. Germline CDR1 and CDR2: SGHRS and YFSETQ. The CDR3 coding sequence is TGCGCCAGCAGCTTGGTGCCCGGAGGTCAGCCCCAGCATTTT. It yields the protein CASSLVPGGQPQHF.

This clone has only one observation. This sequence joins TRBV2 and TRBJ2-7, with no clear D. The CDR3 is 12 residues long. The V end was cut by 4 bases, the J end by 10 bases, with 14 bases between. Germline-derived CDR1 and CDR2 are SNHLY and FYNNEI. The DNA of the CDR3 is TGTGCCAGCAGTGTCACGGAGCAACTTCAGTACTTC. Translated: CASSVTEQLQYF.

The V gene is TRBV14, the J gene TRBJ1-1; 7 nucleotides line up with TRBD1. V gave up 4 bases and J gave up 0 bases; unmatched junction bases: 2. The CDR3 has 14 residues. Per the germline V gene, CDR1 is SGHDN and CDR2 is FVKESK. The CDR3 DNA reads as TGTGCCAGCAGCCGGGGACAGTTGAACACTGAAGCTTTCTTT. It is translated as CASSRGQLNTEAFF.

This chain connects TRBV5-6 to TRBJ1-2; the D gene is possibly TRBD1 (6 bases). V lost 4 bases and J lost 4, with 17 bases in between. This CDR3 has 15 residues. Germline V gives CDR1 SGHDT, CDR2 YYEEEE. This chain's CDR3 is CASSRDPQGGYGYTF. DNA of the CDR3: TGTGCCAGCAGCCGGGACCCTCAAGGGGGCTATGGCTACACCTTC.

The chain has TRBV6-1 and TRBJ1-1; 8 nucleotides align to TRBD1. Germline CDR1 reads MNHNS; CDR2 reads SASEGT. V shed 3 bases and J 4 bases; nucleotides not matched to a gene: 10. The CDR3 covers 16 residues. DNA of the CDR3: TGTGCCAGCAGTGAGACCAGGGGGCGATGGGGCACTGAAGCTTTCTTT. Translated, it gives CASSETRGRWGTEAFF.

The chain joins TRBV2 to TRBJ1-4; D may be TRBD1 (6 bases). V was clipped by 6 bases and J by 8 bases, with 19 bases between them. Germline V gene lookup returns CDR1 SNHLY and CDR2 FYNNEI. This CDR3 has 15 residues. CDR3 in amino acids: CASRKGTFGEEKLFF. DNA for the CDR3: TGTGCCAGCAGGAAAGGGACATTTGGGGAAGAAAAACTGTTTTTT.

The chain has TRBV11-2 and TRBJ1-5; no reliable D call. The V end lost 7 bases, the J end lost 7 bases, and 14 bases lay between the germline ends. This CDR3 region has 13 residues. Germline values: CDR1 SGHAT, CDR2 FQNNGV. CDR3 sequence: CASTFGGEQPQHF. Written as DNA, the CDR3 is TGTGCCAGCACCTTCGGCGGCGAGCAGCCCCAGCATTTT.